The rows below give T cell receptor beta chains drawn from one sample of a study of blood T cell repertoires in COVID-19. Repertoires were generated with immunoSEQ multiplex PCR, while TCRdb's copy carries only in-frame clones and drops some. The sample lists approximately 200,000 clones; around nine tenths were seen once. Sequenced input: peripheral blood. Receptor source: a man in his sixties who had recovered from COVID-19. Each CDR3 is given with its conserved first and last residue. The order of the fields is J gene, clone size, V gene, D gene, CDR3 DNA, CDR3 protein. A D gene is named only where the DNA matches it firmly. For some rows the clone size is stated as once, few or many, or as a class when expanded; others skip it.

j_gene: TRBJ2-1; abundance: .; v_gene: TRBV29-1; d_gene: TRBD2; CDR3nt: TGCAGCGTTAGTATAGCGGGAGGGATCAATGAGCAGTTCTTC; CDR3aa: CSVSIAGGINEQFF
j_gene: TRBJ1-1; abundance: .; v_gene: TRBV29-1; d_gene: .; CDR3nt: TGCAGCGCCCCCCAGGGGTATGGGACTGAAGCTTTCTTT; CDR3aa: CSAPQGYGTEAFF
j_gene: TRBJ1-1; abundance: few; v_gene: TRBV6-4; d_gene: .; CDR3nt: TGTGCCAGCAGTGCTCTAGGGGGCACTGAAGCTTTCTTT; CDR3aa: CASSALGGTEAFF
j_gene: TRBJ2-3; abundance: .; v_gene: TRBV7-8; d_gene: TRBD1; CDR3nt: TGTGCCAGCAGCTCAAATCCACAGGGGCAGAGAGATACGCAGTATTTT; CDR3aa: CASSSNPQGQRDTQYF
j_gene: TRBJ2-1; abundance: .; v_gene: TRBV27; d_gene: .; CDR3nt: TGTGCCAGCAGTTTCCTCCGGGTAGATTCCTACAATGAGCAGTTCTTC; CDR3aa: CASSFLRVDSYNEQFF
j_gene: TRBJ1-1; abundance: once; v_gene: TRBV25-1; d_gene: .; CDR3nt: TGTGCCAGCAGTGTGGGGGGGGGTGAAGCTTTCTTT; CDR3aa: CASSVGGGEAFF
j_gene: TRBJ1-2; abundance: once; v_gene: TRBV19; d_gene: .; CDR3nt: TGTGCCAGTAGTTCGCAGGCTTACCCCTATGGCTACACCTTC; CDR3aa: CASSSQAYPYGYTF
j_gene: TRBJ2-7; abundance: .; v_gene: TRBV7-2; d_gene: .; CDR3nt: TGTGCCAGCAGCCAGGGGCGGGGGCGGACCTACGAGCAGTACTTC; CDR3aa: CASSQGRGRTYEQYF
j_gene: TRBJ1-2; abundance: .; v_gene: TRBV19; d_gene: .; CDR3nt: TGTGCCAGTAGTATAGTGGGCGCCTCTAACTATGGCTACACCTTC; CDR3aa: CASSIVGASNYGYTF
j_gene: TRBJ2-7; abundance: .; v_gene: TRBV28; d_gene: .; CDR3nt: TGTGCCAGCAGTTTGCCAGGGGCCTACGAGCAGTACTTC; CDR3aa: CASSLPGAYEQYF
j_gene: TRBJ2-7; abundance: .; v_gene: TRBV29-1; d_gene: TRBD1; CDR3nt: TGCAGCGTTGAAACAGGGGGGCAACAGGACTTC; CDR3aa: CSVETGGQQDF
j_gene: TRBJ1-5; abundance: .; v_gene: TRBV5-6; d_gene: TRBD1; CDR3nt: TGTGCCAGCAGCCGAGGGACAGGGATCAATCAGCCCCAGCATTTT; CDR3aa: CASSRGTGINQPQHF
j_gene: TRBJ2-1; abundance: .; v_gene: TRBV28; d_gene: .; CDR3nt: TGTGCCAGCAGTAGTAGCAATGAGCAGTTCTTC; CDR3aa: CASSSSNEQFF
j_gene: TRBJ1-4; abundance: .; v_gene: TRBV5-1; d_gene: TRBD1; CDR3nt: TGCGCCAGCAGCCCCGACCCGAACAGGGGTACAGGTGAAAAACTGTTTTTT; CDR3aa: CASSPDPNRGTGEKLFF
j_gene: TRBJ2-3; abundance: .; v_gene: TRBV12-3/TRBV12-4; d_gene: .; CDR3nt: TGTGCCAGCAGTTTTTATGGAGGCACGCAGTATTTT; CDR3aa: CASSFYGGTQYF
j_gene: TRBJ2-6; abundance: .; v_gene: TRBV5-1; d_gene: .; CDR3nt: TGCGCCAGCAGCTTGTCTGTGAGGGGGGGTAACTCTGGGGCCAACGTCCTGACTTTC; CDR3aa: CASSLSVRGGNSGANVLTF